This TCR beta chain originates from a study of T cell clonotyping in hematopoietic cell transplantation. Study-wide context: Pretransplant recipient samples were taken after cytoreduction. Findings and limits, study-wide: After transplant, recipient diversity fell while pathologically expanded clonotypes grew through day 180. No sorting was done, leaving CD4 and CD8 contributions mixed.

Germline CDR1 is SGHRS and CDR2 is YFSETQ. Trimming cost V 2 bases and J 2 bases; bases outside gene matches: 2. This CDR3 contains 16 residues. Notes on this clone: Its specificity is unknown.

This table comes from immunoSEQ multiplex PCR, and its TCRdb copy is limited to in-frame clones, with some not included. The table lists 25,000 to 30,000 clones, under 95% of them singletons. Time point noted: recipient sample about 28 days before transplant, after cytoreduction. This TCR came from a man aged 45 to 65 with acute myeloid leukemia. Some clones in this sample may be carry-over from other donors' samples. The chain employs TRBV5-1 and TRBJ2-3, with 13 bases fitting TRBD2. The sample consisted of peripheral blood mononuclear cells, taken before stem cell transplant. The CDR3 reads CASSFGTSGATDTQYF. Here the CDR3 DNA reads TGCGCCAGCAGCTTCGGGACTAGCGGGGCCACAGATACGCAGTATTTT.